These T cell receptor beta chains were read from a single sample in a study of siplizumab effects on memory and regulatory T cells. The repertoire was sequenced with immunoSEQ multiplex PCR; TCRdb's copy has only in-frame clones and lacks some. The sample holds around 87,000 clones; about 90% are singletons and the top ten take around 16%. Sequenced material: CD4+ T cells sorted from blood. These receptors all come from a human donor in good health. Each CDR3 is given with its conserved first and last residue. The D gene is left open where the match is weak. Not every row has a clone size; where given, it reads once, few, many or a size class.

j_gene	v_gene	d_gene	abundance	CDR3nt	CDR3aa
TRBJ2-3	TRBV29-1	-	-	TGCAGCGGGGGGGCTAGCGGTTCTAGCACAGATACGCAGTATTTT	CSGGASGSSTDTQYF
TRBJ1-1	TRBV6-6	-	few	TGTGCCAGCAGAATAATAATGGGCACTGAAGCTTTCTTT	CASRIIMGTEAFF
TRBJ1-5	TRBV30	-	-	TGTGCCTGGAGTCCCGGCTTAGTCAGCAATCAGCCCCAGCATTTT	CAWSPGLVSNQPQHF
TRBJ2-5	TRBV6-5	-	-	TGTGCCAGCAGAATAGCGGCACAAGAGACCCAGTACTTC	CASRIAAQETQYF
TRBJ1-1	TRBV4-3	-	-	TGCGCCAGCAGCCTTCGGGCGAGTGCTGAAGCTTTCTTT	CASSLRASAEAFF
TRBJ2-7	TRBV27	-	-	TGTGCCAGCAGTCCCCTGGGGCAGTCCCACGAGCAGTACTTC	CASSPLGQSHEQYF
TRBJ2-7	TRBV11-2	-	once	TGTGCCAGCAGCTTAGACCTCACCTACGAGCAGTACTTC	CASSLDLTYEQYF
TRBJ1-1	TRBV28	-	-	TGTGCCAGCATCCTATCAGGGGACACTGAAGCTTTCTTT	CASILSGDTEAFF
TRBJ2-7	TRBV28	-	-	TGTGCCAGCAGTTTAGGTGGGAGATTCTACGAGCAGTACTTC	CASSLGGRFYEQYF
TRBJ1-5	TRBV28	-	-	TGTGCCAGCAGTTGGTCGGCTCAGCCCCAGCATTTT	CASSWSAQPQHF
TRBJ2-1	TRBV9	TRBD2	-	TGTGCCAGCAGCGTAGAATCGCTAGCGGGTTACAATGAGCAGTTCTTC	CASSVESLAGYNEQFF
TRBJ1-4	TRBV7-9	-	-	TGTGCCAGCAGCTTAGAAGCGGGGGCAACTAATGAAAAACTGTTTTTT	CASSLEAGATNEKLFF
TRBJ1-5	TRBV6-1	TRBD1	-	TGTGCCAGCAGTGTACCGGGACAGGGGGCTTTAAGCAATCAGCCCCAGCATTTT	CASSVPGQGALSNQPQHF
TRBJ1-2	TRBV15	-	-	TGTGCCACCAGCAGAGACACTTCACCAACCCCCTGGGGTGGCTACACCTTC	CATSRDTSPTPWGGYTF
TRBJ2-3	TRBV7-3	-	-	TGTGCCAGCAGCTTAAAAAGGGCTAGCACAGATACGCAGTATTTT	CASSLKRASTDTQYF
TRBJ2-6	TRBV5-4	-	-	TGTGCCAGCAGCTTGGTGGGACGCTCTGGGGCCAACGTCCTGACTTTC	CASSLVGRSGANVLTF
TRBJ1-2	TRBV28	-	-	TGTGCCAGCAGTTTGGCCAGCCCAAAGAGCTACACCTTC	CASSLASPKSYTF
TRBJ2-1	TRBV4-1	-	-	TGCGCCAGCAGCCCAGTACCTAAAGGCCACAATGAGCGGTTCTTC	CASSPVPKGHNERFF
TRBJ2-3	TRBV30	TRBD2	-	TGTGCCTGGAGTGTAGGCCTAGCGGGAAGCACAGATACGCAGTATTTT	CAWSVGLAGSTDTQYF
TRBJ2-5	TRBV5-1	-	-	TGCGCCAGCAGCCTGGGGCAGGGCGGGGAGACCCAGTACTTC	CASSLGQGGETQYF
TRBJ2-7	TRBV28	-	-	-	CASSPPVGTGSPTGRYF
TRBJ2-7	TRBV6-6	-	-	TGTGCCAGCAGTTACCGGGAATACTACGAGCAGTACTTC	CASSYREYYEQYF
TRBJ2-2	TRBV7-9	TRBD1	-	TGTGCCAGCAGCTGGACAGGGGTGGCCGGGGAGCTGTTTTTT	CASSWTGVAGELFF
TRBJ2-7	TRBV28	-	-	TGTGCCAGCAGTCTAATTACCGGGAACAACCAGTACTTC	CASSLITGNNQYF
TRBJ1-5	TRBV2	TRBD1	-	TGTGCCAGCAGTGGACAGGGGAATAGCAATCAGCCCCAGCATTTT	CASSGQGNSNQPQHF
TRBJ2-2	TRBV28	TRBD1	-	TGTGCCAGCACTGAGGCGGCGGCAGGGGGTTTCGGGGAGCTGTTTTTT	CASTEAAAGGFGELFF
TRBJ2-7	TRBV18	TRBD2	once	TGTGCCAGCTCACCCCTCCCCGGGACTAGCTCCTACGAGCAGTACTTC	CASSPLPGTSSYEQYF
TRBJ2-2	TRBV7-8	TRBD2	-	TGTGCCAGCAGCCCCCCCTGGGGGAGGGGGAACACCGGGGAGCTGTTTTTT	CASSPPWGRGNTGELFF
TRBJ2-3	TRBV7-9	-	-	TGTGCCAGCAGCTTGTCCGGCACTGCCTACACAGATACGCAGTATTTT	CASSLSGTAYTDTQYF
TRBJ2-2	TRBV25-1	-	-	TGTGCCAGCAGCCTATTGGGCTCCGGGGAGCTGTTTTTT	CASSLLGSGELFF
TRBJ1-5	TRBV6-5	TRBD1	-	TGTGCCAGCAGAACCACCGGACAGGCCAATCAGCCCCAGCATTTT	CASRTTGQANQPQHF
TRBJ2-1	TRBV7-8	-	-	TGTGCCAGCAGCTTAGCTCATGGTTCGCAGTTCTTC	CASSLAHGSQFF
TRBJ1-3	TRBV11-2	-	-	TGTGCCAGCAGCTTAATTGGAAACACCATATATTTT	CASSLIGNTIYF
TRBJ2-3	TRBV4-2	-	-	TGTGCCAGCAGCCCCGGGGCCGGCCCAGATACGCAGTATTTT	CASSPGAGPDTQYF
TRBJ1-2	TRBV7-2	-	once	TGTGCCAGCAGCTTTCCCGTACCCGGTCGAACGATCTACACCTTC	CASSFPVPGRTIYTF
TRBJ2-3	TRBV4-1	-	-	TGCGCCAGCAGCCAAGATATAGCAGGACAGAGCACAGATACGCAGTATTTT	CASSQDIAGQSTDTQYF
TRBJ2-5	TRBV9	-	few	TGTGCCAGCAGCCCCCATATGGCGGGAAAAGAGACCCAGTACTTC	CASSPHMAGKETQYF
TRBJ2-7	TRBV5-1	TRBD2	once	TGCGCCAGCAGCCCCCGTGAGCGAGCGGGATCTACCTACGAGCAGTACTTC	CASSPRERAGSTYEQYF
TRBJ1-5	TRBV18	-	few	TGTGCCAGCTCACCAACCGGGACCTGGGATCAGCCCCAGCATTTT	CASSPTGTWDQPQHF
TRBJ1-4	TRBV18	-	-	TGTGCCAGCTCACCACGGGGGACTAATGAAAAACTGTTTTTT	CASSPRGTNEKLFF
TRBJ1-2	TRBV27	-	-	TGTGCCAGCAGTCCGGATTTAAGGGGGTACTATGGCTACACCTTC	CASSPDLRGYYGYTF
TRBJ2-7	TRBV28	-	-	TGTGCCAGCAGCTTGGGACATCTCTACGAGCAGTACTTC	CASSLGHLYEQYF
TRBJ2-1	TRBV9	-	-	TGTGCCAGCAGCGCCCGGGACCTTTCCTACAATGAGCAGTTCTTC	CASSARDLSYNEQFF
TRBJ2-5	TRBV10-1	TRBD2	-	TGCGCCAGCAGTGAAAGCTTAGCGGGGGTAGAGACCCAGTACTTC	CASSESLAGVETQYF
TRBJ1-5	TRBV4-1	-	-	TGCGCCAGCAGCCACGGGGGTCAGAGCAATCAGCCCCAGCATTTT	CASSHGGQSNQPQHF
TRBJ1-1	TRBV28	-	-	TGTGCCAGCAGAGCCCACTCGTCAGGGAACACTGAAGCTTTCTTT	CASRAHSSGNTEAFF
TRBJ1-2	TRBV4-1	TRBD1	-	TGCGCCAGCAGCCAAGGACTAAGGGACAGGGCGCTAGGCTATGGCTACACCTTC	CASSQGLRDRALGYGYTF
TRBJ2-2	TRBV4-3	-	-	TGCGCCAGCAGCCAAAAGGGGTGGGCCGGGGAGCTGTTTTTT	CASSQKGWAGELFF
TRBJ2-3	TRBV27	TRBD2	-	TGTGCCAGCAGACCATGGGCTAGCGGGAGGACAGATACGCAGTATTTT	CASRPWASGRTDTQYF
TRBJ2-5	TRBV21-1	-	once	TGTGCCAGCAGCAAAGGCCCCACTAGCGGGATTCAGGAGACCCAGTACTTC	CASSKGPTSGIQETQYF
TRBJ2-7	TRBV6-5	-	-	TGTGCCAGCAGTCCCCTTGACAGGATCGACTACGAGCAGTACTTC	CASSPLDRIDYEQYF
TRBJ2-1	TRBV5-1	TRBD2	-	TGCGCCAGCAGCTTGGGACTAGCCGTATCCTACAATGAGCAGTTCTTC	CASSLGLAVSYNEQFF
TRBJ1-1	TRBV6-6	-	-	TGTGCCAGCAGAGTTGGGATCACAGGAGAAGCTTTCTTT	CASRVGITGEAFF
TRBJ1-5	TRBV6-1	TRBD1	-	TGTGCCAGCAGGGTCGGGACAGGGGGCAATCAGCCCCAGCATTTT	CASRVGTGGNQPQHF
TRBJ2-1	TRBV5-6	-	-	TGTGCCAGCAGCTCTCAACGTAATGAGCAGTTCTTC	CASSSQRNEQFF
TRBJ1-2	TRBV28	-	-	TGTGCCAGCAGTCTCCGGGGGGTTGGCTACACCTTC	CASSLRGVGYTF